The subject of this entry is one T cell receptor beta chain. No antigen is known for it. The CDR3 runs to 14 residues. Germline V gene data show CDR1 as MNHEY and CDR2 as SMNVEV (reference sequence). The junction had 9 bases not matched to a gene; V was cut back by 5 bases and J by 6 bases. Assay: immunoSEQ multiplex PCR; the TCRdb copy retains only in-frame clones and omits some. The sample shows 150,000 or so clones, more than 90% of them seen only once. The data belong to a study of T cell responses to AZD1222 COVID-19 vaccine. Study results and caveats: Among vaccine-associated CD4 TCRs, coverage spanned spike, with dominance at 160-218 and 743-854. Repertoire collection took place solely once the T cell response had peaked.

The sequence derives from an adult in good health. The chain carries TRBV27 and TRBJ1-2; 7 bases map to TRBD1. The material was peripheral blood, obtained on day 0 of AZD1222 vaccination. CDR3 nucleotide sequence: TGTGCCAGCAGTGAAGGGGGCGCTTGGAATGGCTACACCTTC. This translates into CASSEGGAWNGYTF.